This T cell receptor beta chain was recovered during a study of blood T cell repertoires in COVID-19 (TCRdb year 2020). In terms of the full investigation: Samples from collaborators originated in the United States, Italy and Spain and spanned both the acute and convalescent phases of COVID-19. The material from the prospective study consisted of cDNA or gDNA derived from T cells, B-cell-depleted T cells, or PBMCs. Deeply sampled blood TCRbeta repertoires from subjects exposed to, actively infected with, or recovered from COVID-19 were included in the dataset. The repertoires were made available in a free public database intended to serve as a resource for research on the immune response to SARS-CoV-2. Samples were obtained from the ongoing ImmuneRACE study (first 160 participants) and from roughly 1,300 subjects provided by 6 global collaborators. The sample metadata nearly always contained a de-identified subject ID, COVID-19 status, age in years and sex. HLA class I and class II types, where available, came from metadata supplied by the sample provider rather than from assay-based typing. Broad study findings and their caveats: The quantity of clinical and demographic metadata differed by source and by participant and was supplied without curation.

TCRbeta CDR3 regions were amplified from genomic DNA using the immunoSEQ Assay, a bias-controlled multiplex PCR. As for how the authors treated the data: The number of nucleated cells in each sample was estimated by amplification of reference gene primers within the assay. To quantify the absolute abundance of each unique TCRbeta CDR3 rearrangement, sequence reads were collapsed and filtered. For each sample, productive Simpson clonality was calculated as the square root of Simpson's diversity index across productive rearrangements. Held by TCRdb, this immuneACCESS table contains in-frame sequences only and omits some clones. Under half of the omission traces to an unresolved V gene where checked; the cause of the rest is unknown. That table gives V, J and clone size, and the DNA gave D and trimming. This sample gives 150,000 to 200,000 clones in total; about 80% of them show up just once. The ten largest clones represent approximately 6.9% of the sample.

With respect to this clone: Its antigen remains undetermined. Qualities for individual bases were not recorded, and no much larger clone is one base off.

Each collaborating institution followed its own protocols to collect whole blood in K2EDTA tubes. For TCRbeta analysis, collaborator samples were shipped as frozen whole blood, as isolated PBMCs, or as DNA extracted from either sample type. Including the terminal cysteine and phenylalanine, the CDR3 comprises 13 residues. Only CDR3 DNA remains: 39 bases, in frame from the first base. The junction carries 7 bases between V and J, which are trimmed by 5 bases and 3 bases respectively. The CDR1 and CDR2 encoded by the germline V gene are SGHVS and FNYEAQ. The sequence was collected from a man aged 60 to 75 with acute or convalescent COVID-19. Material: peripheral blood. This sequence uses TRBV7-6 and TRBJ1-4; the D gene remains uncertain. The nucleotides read TGTGCCAGCAGCCGGGTCTCTAATGAAAAACTGTTTTTT. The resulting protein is CASSRVSNEKLFF.